Below are 6 T cell receptor beta chains sequenced from a single sample in a study of cytomegalovirus exposure and HLA in healthy donors. PCR involved 60 Vbeta and 13 Jbeta primers. TCRdb keeps only in-frame clones here, not all; method: immunoSEQ multiplex PCR. The sample has 150,000 to 200,000 clones; around 65% are singletons. The source material was PBMCs. The receptors shown here come from a woman in her thirties or forties in good health and CMV-seropositive.

In DNA form, the CDR3 reads TGCGCCAGCAGCTCGAGGGCTAGCGGGAGTAGGGGGGAGACCCAGTACTTC. Protein sequence: CASSSRASGSRGETQYF. The chain employs TRBV5-1 and TRBJ2-5; 10 bases match TRBD2. V gave up 3 bases and J gave up 5 bases; unmatched junction bases: 13. Germline CDR1 SGHRS, CDR2 YFSETQ. The CDR3 has 17 amino acids.

The gene calls are TRBV25-1 and TRBJ2-3; D is ambiguous. The germline gives CDR1 MGHDK, CDR2 SYGVNS. Trimming pared 4 bases from V and 2 bases from J, leaving 10 bases between. The CDR3 is made up of 14 amino acids. The CDR3 region is CASSGPTITDTQYF. CDR3 DNA sequence: TGTGCCAGCAGTGGGCCAACTATCACAGATACGCAGTATTTT.

The rearrangement joins TRBV9 to TRBJ1-2; 8 nucleotides agree with TRBD1. CDR3 length: 13 amino acids. CDR1 and CDR2 from the germline V gene are SGDLS and YYNGEE. After removal of 4 bases from V and 5 bases from J, the junction contained 4 bases not matched to a gene. CDR3 region: CASSPGTGYGYTF. Written as DNA, the CDR3 is TGTGCCAGCAGCCCCGGGACAGGATATGGCTACACCTTC.

This sequence joins TRBV10-3 and TRBJ2-5; D possibly corresponds to TRBD2 (6 bases). The CDR3 extends over 14 amino acids. V was cut by 4 bases and J by 5 bases, with 14 bases left in between. Germline loops: CDR1 ENHRY, CDR2 SYGVKD. The CDR3 DNA reads TGTGCCATCAGTGGAGATCCCCGGGGGGAGACCCAGTACTTC. Protein product: CAISGDPRGETQYF.

The V gene is TRBV6-5, the J gene TRBJ2-7, with TRBD2 identical over 8 bases. This CDR3 is built from 16 residues. Germline-derived CDR1 and CDR2 are MNHEY and SVGAGI. The trim removed 0 bases at V and 3 bases at J, leaving 7 bases unmatched. The CDR3, as DNA: TGTGCCAGCAGTTACTCACTTTCCGGGACTAGCTACGAGCAGTACTTC. It translates to CASSYSLSGTSYEQYF.

The chain recombines TRBV10-3 with TRBJ2-7, with 8 bases lining up with TRBD2. V shed 11 bases and J 7 bases; nucleotides not matched to a gene: 13. There are 13 residues in the CDR3. The V gene's germline CDR1 is ENHRY and CDR2 SYGVKD. CDR3 amino acids: CASNSGEPGEQYF. The DNA for the CDR3 is TGTGCCTCCAATAGCGGGGAGCCGGGGGAGCAGTACTTC.